The clone carrying this T cell receptor beta chain was seen a handful of times. What it recognizes is unknown. The entry originates in a study of T cell clonotyping in hematopoietic cell transplantation. Study-wide results and limits: At the given depth, recipient repertoires were over 95% de novo clonotypes. CD4 and CD8 repertoire contributions could not be separated without sorting. Recipient TCR diversity dropped after transplant; expanded clonotypes rose from day 30 to 180. Higher Inverse Simpson Index values in graft donor and pretransplant recipient predicted broader posttransplant TCR diversity.

Generated by immunoSEQ multiplex PCR, the TCRdb table keeps only in-frame clones and is missing some. Found here are 10,000 to 15,000 clones, about half of them singletons; the top ten hold 9.5% to 12%. In germline, CDR1 is MDHEN, CDR2 SYDVKM. Trimming stripped 3 bases from V and 0 bases from J, with 9 bases between. This CDR3 comprises 15 residues. The material sequenced was peripheral blood mononuclear cells. The chain couples TRBV28 to TRBJ1-5; no firm D call. The clonotype was recovered from a man in his fifties in good health. Some clones in this sample may be carry-over from other donors' samples. The CDR3 loop is CASSFSDPSNQPQHF. CDR3 coding DNA: TGTGCCAGCAGTTTTTCCGACCCTAGCAATCAGCCCCAGCATTTT.